This TCR beta chain originates from a study of OX40 agonist ivuxolimab in advanced cancers. CDR3 length: 17 amino acids. Germline V gives CDR1 KGHSH, CDR2 LQKENI. V shed 2 bases, J shed 0 bases, and the junction held 5 bases outside the gene matches. General study points: The 0.1-3.0 mg/kg partial responders had among the lowest clonal expansion.

This clone was recorded a few times. Antigen unknown. Sequencing was performed with immunoSEQ multiplex PCR; in TCRdb, only in-frame clones are kept and a portion is missing. The table records tens of thousands of clones, approximately 90% of them present only once. The source of this sequence is an adult with an advanced solid tumor such as melanoma, head and neck, liver or kidney cancer. This specimen consisted of CD4+ or CD8+ T cells sorted from blood, obtained in a trial of the OX40 agonist ivuxolimab. This chain uses TRBV18 with TRBJ2-2; TRBD2 matches at 8 bases. Here the CDR3 reads CASSPIRSGANTGELFF. Here the CDR3 DNA reads TGTGCCAGCTCACCAATACGTAGCGGGGCGAACACCGGGGAGCTGTTTTTT.